This is a list of T cell receptor beta chains from one sample in a study of cytomegalovirus exposure and HLA in healthy donors. Clones were read by immunoSEQ multiplex PCR, and TCRdb kept only the in-frame ones, dropping some. The profile covers roughly 200,000 clones, with about 81% appearing a single time and 1.2% taken by the ten largest. Material: PBMCs. These receptors were taken from a woman aged 25 to 39 in good health and CMV-seronegative. The CDR3 runs from the conserved cysteine through the conserved F or W. Each record gives: V gene, clone size, J gene, D gene, CDR3 DNA, CDR3 protein. A D gene is named only where the DNA matches it firmly. A clone size is listed for some rows: how often the clone was seen (once, few, many), or a class if it is expanded.

>TRBV14|NA|TRBJ2-7|NA
TGTGCCAGCAGCCAAGATCGACATTCCTACGAGCAGTACTTC
CASSQDRHSYEQYF
>TRBV2|NA|TRBJ2-7|TRBD1
TGTGCCAGCAGTGGCATGACAGGGATAAACGAGCAGTACTTC
CASSGMTGINEQYF
>TRBV5-4|NA|TRBJ1-2|NA
TGTGCCAGCAGCTTGCGGGATAACTATGGCTACACCTTC
CASSLRDNYGYTF
>TRBV7-3|NA|TRBJ2-2|TRBD2
TGTGCCAGCAGCCCTCGTCCAATAAGACTAGCGGGAACCGGGGAGCTGTTTTTT
CASSPRPIRLAGTGELFF
>TRBV27|few|TRBJ1-6|TRBD1
TGTGCCAGCAGTTTGGGGACAGGAATTTCACCCCTCCACTTT
CASSLGTGISPLHF
>TRBV27|NA|TRBJ2-1|TRBD1
TGTGCCAGCAGTTTCGGACAGGGTACGTACAATGAGCAGTTCTTC
CASSFGQGTYNEQFF
>TRBV7-6|NA|TRBJ1-2|TRBD1
TGTGCCAGCAGCGCGGACAGGGCTCCTAACTATGGCTACACCTTC
CASSADRAPNYGYTF
>TRBV4-1|once|TRBJ2-7|NA
TGCGCCAGCAGCCAAGCAGCACGGGAGCTCGACGAGCAGTACTTC
CASSQAARELDEQYF
>TRBV19|NA|TRBJ2-2|TRBD2
TGTGCCAGTAGTAGACTAGCGGTAGTCACCGGGGAGCTGTTTTTT
CASSRLAVVTGELFF
>TRBV19|NA|TRBJ1-2|NA
TGTGCCAGTAGTTGGGGCCCCCTTTTTGGCTACACCTTC
CASSWGPLFGYTF
>TRBV11-2|NA|TRBJ2-2|NA
TGTGCCAGCAGCTTAGGAGGTCGGAGGAGCACCGGGGAGCTGTTTTTT
CASSLGGRRSTGELFF
>TRBV7-8|NA|TRBJ2-6|NA
TGTGCCATCTCTCCCGGGGCCAACGTCCTGACTTTC
CAISPGANVLTF
>TRBV27|few|TRBJ1-2|NA
TGTGCCAGCAGTTTCGGGGTAGGGTATGGCTACACCTTC
CASSFGVGYGYTF
>TRBV4-2|NA|TRBJ2-7|TRBD1
TGTGCCAGCAGCCAAGTGGGGACAGACTACGAGCAGTACTTC
CASSQVGTDYEQYF
>TRBV27|NA|TRBJ2-7|NA
TGTGCCAGCAGGTCGGCGGGGTCTGTCTACGAGCAGTACTTC
CASRSAGSVYEQYF
>TRBV4-2|once|TRBJ1-5|TRBD1
TGTGCCAGCAGCCAAGATCCACGGACAGGGCTGAATCAGCCCCAGCATTTT
CASSQDPRTGLNQPQHF
>TRBV30|NA|TRBJ1-6|TRBD1
TGTGCCTGGAGTTCATCCCGACAGGGGGTTATTAATTCACCCCTCCACTTT
CAWSSSRQGVINSPLHF
>TRBV6-5|NA|TRBJ1-1|NA
TGTGCCAGCAGTTACTCGTTAGCGAACACTGAAGCTTTCTTT
CASSYSLANTEAFF
>TRBV5-4|NA|TRBJ2-7|TRBD1
TGTGCCAGCAGCCACCGGGACAGGGGAGTCGAGCAGTACTTC
CASSHRDRGVEQYF
>TRBV2|once|TRBJ1-1|TRBD1
TGTGCCAGCAGGTTGACAGGGGAAGCTTTCTTT
CASRLTGEAFF
>TRBV4-2|NA|TRBJ2-7|TRBD2
TGTGCCAGCAGCCAAGATCGGGGACTAGCGGGGGGGCCGGCCTACGAGCAGTACTTC
CASSQDRGLAGGPAYEQYF
>TRBV7-3|NA|TRBJ2-1|NA
TGTGCCAGCAGCTTACGTACAGCCAGGGATTTGAAAACCTCCTACAATGAGCAGTTCTTC
CASSLRTARDLKTSYNEQFF
>TRBV28|NA|TRBJ1-2|TRBD1
TGTGCCAGCAGTTCCCCGGGACAGGTCCGGGGCTACACCTTC
CASSSPGQVRGYTF
>TRBV5-1|NA|TRBJ2-7|TRBD1
TGCGCCAGCAGCCGCGGACAGGGATCCTACGAGCAGTACTTC
CASSRGQGSYEQYF
>TRBV6-1|NA|TRBJ2-5|NA
TGTGCCAGCAGCGGACAGTTACAAGAGACCCAGTACTTC
CASSGQLQETQYF
>TRBV7-9|NA|TRBJ1-1|TRBD1
TGTGCCAGCAGCCCAGGACAGGGTAATATGAACACTGAAGCTTTCTTT
CASSPGQGNMNTEAFF
>TRBV10-2|once|TRBJ2-7|TRBD1
TGCGCCAGCAGGACCCGGGACAGGGCCTACGAGCAGTACTTC
CASRTRDRAYEQYF
>TRBV9|NA|TRBJ1-1|TRBD1
TGTGCCAGCAGCGGAACGGGACAGGTGGGCACTGAAGCTTTCTTT
CASSGTGQVGTEAFF
>TRBV29-1|NA|TRBJ2-4|TRBD1
TGCAGCGCCCCGGGACAGGGGGTGAACATTCAGTACTTC
CSAPGQGVNIQYF
>TRBV18|NA|TRBJ1-2|NA
TGTGCCAGCTCACCAGGGCCAGGGAGGGAGGACTATGGCTACACCTTC
CASSPGPGREDYGYTF
>TRBV19|NA|TRBJ2-7|NA
TGTGCCAGTAAGGCGGCGGCAGTGAGTCGGTACGAGCAGTACTTC
CASKAAAVSRYEQYF
>TRBV7-9|NA|TRBJ1-3|NA
TGTGCCAGCAGCTTAGTCCCTAACTCTGGAAACACCATATATTTT
CASSLVPNSGNTIYF
>TRBV5-1|NA|TRBJ1-5|NA
TGCGCCAGCAGCTTGGCCGCGGGGCAGAATCAGCCCCAGCATTTT
CASSLAAGQNQPQHF
>TRBV10-3|NA|TRBJ2-1|NA
TGTGCCATCAGTCCCGGGGGCTCCTACAATGAGCAGTTCTTC
CAISPGGSYNEQFF
>TRBV5-4|NA|TRBJ2-1|TRBD2
TGTGCCAGCAGTCGTTTTAGCGGGAGCAGGGATGAGCAGTTCTTC
CASSRFSGSRDEQFF
>TRBV6-1|NA|TRBJ2-3|NA
TGTGCCAGCGGGGCAGGCACAGATACGCAGTATTTT
CASGAGTDTQYF
>TRBV30|NA|TRBJ2-7|NA
TGTGCCTGGAAAACTAGCAGCTCCTACGAGCAGTACTTC
CAWKTSSSYEQYF
>TRBV6-5|NA|TRBJ2-5|NA
TGTGCCAGCAGAAAGCCTACAGGTCCGGGGACCCAGTACTTC
CASRKPTGPGTQYF
>TRBV19|NA|TRBJ1-2|NA
TGTGCCAGTAGTATAAGGACAGTTTCTAACTATGGCTACACCTTC
CASSIRTVSNYGYTF
>TRBV7-8|NA|TRBJ2-7|TRBD1
TGTGCCAGCAGCCCCCGACAGGGGGCTACCTACGAGCAGTACTTC
CASSPRQGATYEQYF
>TRBV6-1|few|TRBJ2-7|TRBD2
TGTGCCAGCAGAAGCGGGAGGGGAATCTACGAGCAGTACTTC
CASRSGRGIYEQYF
>TRBV27|NA|TRBJ2-2|TRBD1
TGTGCCAGCAGTCCGTACCGGCGGGGAGGGGACAGGGAAAAAGGCGGGGAGCTGTTTTTT
CASSPYRRGGDREKGGELFF
>TRBV5-1|NA|TRBJ2-5|NA
TGCGCCAGCAGCTTGGGGGTATTACCCGGGTACCAAGAGACCCAGTACTTC
CASSLGVLPGYQETQYF
>TRBV14|NA|TRBJ2-1|TRBD2
TGTGCCAGCAGCCAGACTAGCGGATACAATGAGCAGTTCTTC
CASSQTSGYNEQFF
>TRBV6-5|NA|TRBJ1-4|NA
TGTGCCAGCAGGACCAACTATAGGGGGAGAAAACTGTTTTTT
CASRTNYRGRKLFF
>TRBV11-3|NA|TRBJ2-7|TRBD2
TGTGCCAGCAGCTTTACCTCTAGCGGGAGGTCTGTGCAGTACTTC
CASSFTSSGRSVQYF
>TRBV5-1|NA|TRBJ2-3|NA
TGCGCCAGCAGCTTGGGAGCAGATACGCAGTATTTT
CASSLGADTQYF
>TRBV2|NA|TRBJ2-2|NA
TGTGCCAGCAGTGAAGAATGGGCCACCGGGGAGCTGTTTTTT
CASSEEWATGELFF
>TRBV6-1|once|TRBJ2-6|NA
TGTGCCAGCAGTGAAGAAGGGGCTGGGGCCAACGTCCTGACTTTC
CASSEEGAGANVLTF